The present TCR beta chain was sequenced within a study of blood T cells in healthy people across ages. Combining a sample-barcoded 5' primer with a J-beta primer mix, a second PCR ran for roughly 7 to 12 cycles. In TCRdb, the 5' RACE reads were re-called with MiXCR into one record per CDR3 protein. This sample has roughly 1.5 million distinct CDR3 sequences, with about 45% found just once. Germline lookup yields CDR1 MGHDK and CDR2 SYGVNS. This CDR3 is built from 15 residues. V lost 5 bases and J 8 bases, leaving 19 bases between the germline ends. This clonotype has just a few counts. This chain joins TRBV25-1 and TRBJ2-1, with a possible D match to TRBD1 (6 bases). This TCR derives from a woman aged 18-29 years in good health. Sequenced input: blood. The chain's CDR3 is CASSSPGVVVDEQFF. The CDR3 DNA sequence: TGTGCCAGCAGTTCACCAGGGGTCGTCGTGGATGAGCAGTTCTTC. Variable domain in full (rest from reference TRBV25-1 and TRBJ2-1): EADIYQTPRYLVIGTGKKITLECSQTMGHDKMYWYQQDPGMELHLIHYSYGVNSTEKGDLSSESTVSRIRTEHFPLTLESARPSHTSQYLCASSSPGVVVDEQFFGPGTRLTVL.